This passage covers 8 T cell receptor beta chains from one sample sequenced in a study of shared clonotypes between healthy human individuals. Data came from immunoSEQ multiplex PCR; TCRdb stores just in-frame clones and leaves some out. This table has roughly 2,500,000 clones, 93% appearing once. The source material was naive CD4+ T cells from PBMCs. The sample's subset: CD45RA+ positively selected. All receptors come from a man between 18 and 29 years old in good health. Some clones in this sample may be carry-over from other donors' samples.

This clone occurred once. The V gene is TRBV28, the J gene TRBJ1-5; D unresolved. The CDR3 runs 13 residues. In germline, CDR1 is MDHEN, CDR2 SYDVKM. V lost 2 bases, J lost 8 bases, and 10 bases lay in between. The CDR3 DNA follows: TGTGCCAGCAGTTTAGATCCCCCGAAGCCCCAGCATTTT. It encodes CASSLDPPKPQHF.

J is TRBJ2-1 and V is TRBV10-1; perhaps TRBD2 as D (6 bases). The ends were cut back, 0 bases at V and 5 bases at J, with 11 bases in the middle. Germline CDR1 WNHNN, CDR2 SYGVQD (reference sequence). The CDR3 contains 15 residues. The CDR3 spells CASSESFAGHNEQFF. DNA for the CDR3: TGCGCCAGCAGTGAGTCGTTTGCGGGGCACAATGAGCAGTTCTTC.

The chain recombines TRBV2 with TRBJ1-2, with unresolved D. Deletions cut 8 bases from V and 3 bases from J, with 13 bases between. The CDR3 is made up of 13 amino acids. Germline CDR1 SNHLY, CDR2 FYNNEI. As DNA, the CDR3 is TGTGCCAGCCTATTAACCCGGGACTATGGCTACACCTTC. It codes for CASLLTRDYGYTF.

This rearrangement joins TRBV4-1 to TRBJ2-7; D possibly uses TRBD1 or TRBD2 (5 bases each). The CDR3 contains 17 residues. Trimming cost V 2 bases and J 3 bases, with 20 bases left between them. Germline V lookup: CDR1 MGHRA, CDR2 YSYEKL. The DNA for the CDR3 is TGCGCCAGCAGCCAAACCCTGACCCAAACGGGGCTCTACGAGCAGTACTTC. Translation: CASSQTLTQTGLYEQYF.

This clone was recorded a few times. Different DNA sequences within this sample yield the same CDR3. The chain carries TRBV7-9 and TRBJ1-1, with D perhaps matching TRBD1 (5 bases). This CDR3 has 13 amino acids. V was clipped by 1 base and J by 3 bases, with 6 bases between them. Germline values: CDR1 SEHNR, CDR2 FQNEAQ (reference sequence). CDR3: CASSLEGDTEAFF. CDR3 nucleotides: TGTGCCAGCAGCTTAGAAGGGGACACTGAAGCTTTCTTT.

The rearrangement links TRBV30 to TRBJ1-1, with unresolved D. The CDR3 sequence is 14 residues long. The germline V gene encodes CDR1 GTSNPN and CDR2 SVGIG (reference sequence). The V gene lost 1 base and the J gene lost 1 base, with 10 bases spanning the gap. CDR3 coding DNA: TGTGCCTGGAGTGACCCTCGTGCGAACACTGAAGCTTTCTTT. Its protein product is CAWSDPRANTEAFF. The complete variable domain, with remaining parts taken from reference TRBV30 and TRBJ1-1, reads SQTIHQWPATLVQPVGSPLSLECTVEGTSNPNLYWYRQAAGRGLQLLFYSVGIGQISSEVPQNLSASRPQDRQFILSSKKLLLSDSGFYLCAWSDPRANTEAFFGQGTRLTVV.

The chain couples TRBV6-6 to TRBJ1-2; D may be TRBD1 (6 bases). Germline loops: CDR1 MNHNY, CDR2 SVGAGI (reference sequence). V lost 5 bases, J lost 7 bases, and 17 bases lay in between. The CDR3 contains 14 residues. CDR3 nucleotide sequence: TGTGCCAGCAGTCCCTGGGGACACGTCCTTGGCTACACCTTC. It encodes CASSPWGHVLGYTF.

V gene TRBV5-1 combines with J gene TRBJ2-7; no reliable D call. In germline, CDR1 is SGHRS, CDR2 YFSETQ. This CDR3 region has 16 residues. The germline V and J ends were trimmed by 0 bases and 3 bases, with 16 bases remaining between them. The CDR3 loop is CASSLGPAVLNYEQYF. CDR3 nucleotides: TGCGCCAGCAGCTTGGGGCCAGCTGTGCTTAACTACGAGCAGTACTTC.